The clone carrying this TCR beta chain was seen more than once but under ten times. What it binds is unknown. This CDR3 is built from 13 residues. V was trimmed by 3 bases and J by 0 bases, leaving 5 bases between them. Germline assignment: CDR1 LGHNA and CDR2 YSLEER. This entry is derived from a study of cytomegalovirus exposure and HLA in healthy donors. For the study at large: About 85 million unique TCRs from HLA-typed donors were held in an early release of data. Study conclusions and caveats: Previous analysis showed most TCR beta V segments were productive about 87% or about 30% of the time.

Primers: 60 Vbeta forward and 13 Jbeta reverse. Per the authors' pipeline: In a later analysis, about 9.9 million of around 75 million unique beta chains occurred in at least two donors. Data came from immunoSEQ multiplex PCR; TCRdb stores just in-frame clones and leaves some out. The V and J calls and the clone size are those of that table, but D and trimming were determined from the DNA. The sample contains approximately 150,000 clones, around two thirds of which appear only once. The source is a man aged 45-65 years in good health and CMV-seronegative. Input material: PBMCs. J is TRBJ1-1 and V is TRBV4-3; D call uncertain. CDR3 residues: CASSHDLNTEAFF. In nucleotides, the CDR3 is TGCGCCAGCAGCCATGACTTGAACACTGAAGCTTTCTTT.